The TCR beta chain under discussion was sequenced for a study of blood T cell repertoires in COVID-19. Study-level background: PBMCs, B-cell-depleted T cells, or T cells were the source of the cDNA or gDNA that made up the material.

The CDR3 totals 16 residues. Germline values: CDR1 SGHTA, CDR2 FQGNSA. V lost 1 base, J lost 5 bases, and 8 bases stayed unmatched. Data came from immunoSEQ multiplex PCR; TCRdb stores just in-frame clones and leaves some out. The sample shows 150,000 to 190,000 clones, 84% of them seen only once. For recovered donors of Cohort 3, there were two negative PCRs, clearance, or symptom resolution. This TCR came from a man between 50 and 59 years old who had recovered from COVID-19. The sample taken for sequencing was PBMCs or T cells enriched from blood (not recorded which). The chain couples TRBV7-2 to TRBJ2-3; TRBD2 matches at 8 bases. The CDR3 reads CASSLVSGGPGDTQYF. The CDR3 DNA reads TGTGCCAGCAGCTTAGTGTCGGGGGGGCCGGGAGATACGCAGTATTTT.